The clone carrying this T cell receptor beta chain was picked up many times. The entry originates in a study of tumor-infiltrating lymphocytes in primary liver carcinoma. Blood RNA originated from unsorted whole blood, with germline DNA additionally extracted. There were only treatment-naive patients, all with chronic HBV infection. Deletions cut 4 bases from V and 4 bases from J, with 10 bases between. The CDR3 has 14 residues. Per germline, CDR1 SGHNT and CDR2 YENEEA. Priming with a constant-region primer yielded TCR beta cDNA from about 450 ng total RNA. Nested multiplex PCR, run for three rounds with slightly modified ARM-PCR, yielded TCR beta libraries. The first two PCR rounds used TRBV1-TRBV30 primers with a Cbeta primer, 9 to 10 cycles each. TCRdb re-called the multiplex PCR reads through MiXCR, storing one row per CDR3 protein. The data show 300,000 to 400,000 distinct CDR3 sequences, with about two thirds seen just once and 5.5% to 8% held by the top ten.

The rearrangement uses TRBV11-3 and TRBJ2-2, with D hard to call. The sequence came from a man aged 35 to 55 with primary liver carcinoma and hepatitis B virus infection. Sequencing input: peripheral blood. As DNA, the CDR3 is TGTGCCAGCAGCTCTGATTCTGGCACCGGGGAGCTGTTTTTT. Translated: CASSSDSGTGELFF.